The present T cell receptor beta chain was sequenced within a study of T cells in Graves' hyperthyroidism and ophthalmopathy. Overall study findings and caveats: Most thyroid clonotypes that were expanded above 0.001 also turned up in blood.

Remarks on this clonotype: Its antigen is not known.

RNA transcripts gave rise to amplified TCR beta CDR3 regions. The HTBI primer set was used in a first-round RT-PCR of the TCR CDR3. TCRdb re-analysed the multiplex PCR reads in MiXCR, keeping a single row per CDR3 protein. The sample shows 280,000 or so distinct CDR3 sequences, about 25% of them seen only once. Germline CDR1 SGHRS, CDR2 YFSETQ. V was cut by 4 bases and J by 4 bases, with 17 bases left in between. The CDR3 covers 15 residues. This sequence originates from a man between 40 and 49 years old with Graves' hyperthyroidism that later progressed to Graves' ophthalmopathy. Specimen: blood. V is TRBV5-1 and J is TRBJ1-2, with a tentative D call TRBD1 (6 bases). For the CDR3, the DNA is TGCGCCAGCAGCCAGGGGATATCTGGGACCTATGGCTACACCTTC. The encoded protein is CASSQGISGTYGYTF.